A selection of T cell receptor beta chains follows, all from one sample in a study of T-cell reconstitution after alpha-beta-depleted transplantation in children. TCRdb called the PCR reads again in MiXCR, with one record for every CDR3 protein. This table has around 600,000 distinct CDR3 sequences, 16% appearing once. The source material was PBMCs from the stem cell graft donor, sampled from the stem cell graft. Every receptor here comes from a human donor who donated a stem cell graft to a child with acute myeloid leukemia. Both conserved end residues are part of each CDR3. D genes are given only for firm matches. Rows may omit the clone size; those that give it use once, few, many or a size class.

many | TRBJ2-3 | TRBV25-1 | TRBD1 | TGTGCCAGCAGCGATGACCGGGACAGGACAGATACGCAGTATTTT | CASSDDRDRTDTQYF
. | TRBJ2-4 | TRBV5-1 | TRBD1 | TGCGCCAGCAGCTTGATAACTACCTTTAGTGGACAGGGGGCAAACATTCAGTACTTC | CASSLITTFSGQGANIQYF
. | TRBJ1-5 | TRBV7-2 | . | TGTGCCAGCAGCTCCACAACTTATAGCAATCAGCCCCAGCATTTT | CASSSTTYSNQPQHF
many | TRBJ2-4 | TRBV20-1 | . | TGCAGTGATGAAAGAAGGGGCAAAGCACGCATTCAGTACTTC | CSDERRGKARIQYF
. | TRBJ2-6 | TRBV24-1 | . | TGTGCCACCAGTGCGGTGAGGACTGGGACGGCGGTTTCCGGGGCCAACGTCCTGACTTTC | CATSAVRTGTAVSGANVLTF
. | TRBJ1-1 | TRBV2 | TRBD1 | TGTGCCATGAGAGACAGGGGCCACACTGAAGCTTTCTTT | CAMRDRGHTEAFF
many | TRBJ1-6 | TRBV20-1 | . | TGCAGTGCTAGTCCCGGGAGCGGCTTTGGGAATTCACCCCTCCACTTT | CSASPGSGFGNSPLHF
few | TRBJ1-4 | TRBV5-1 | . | TGCGCCAGCAGCAGAGGACCTGGGGATGAAAAACTGTTTTTT | CASSRGPGDEKLFF
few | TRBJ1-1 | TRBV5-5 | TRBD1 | TGTGCCAGCAGCTCCGGGACAGTCCGGAACACTGAAGCTTTCTTT | CASSSGTVRNTEAFF
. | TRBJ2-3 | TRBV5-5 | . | TGTGCCAGCAGCTTGGGGGCCCTGTTGGGTACAGATACGCAGTATTTT | CASSLGALLGTDTQYF
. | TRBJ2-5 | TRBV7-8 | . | TGTGCCAGCAGCTTAGCGAGGGCCGAGGAGACCCAGTACTTC | CASSLARAEETQYF
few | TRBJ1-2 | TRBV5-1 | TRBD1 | TGCGCCAGCAGCACCGTCGGGGGGACAGGGGGCAATGGCTACACCTTC | CASSTVGGTGGNGYTF
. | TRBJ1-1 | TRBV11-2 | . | TGTGCCAGCAGCTTATGGGCAGGACACACCTCAGGGAACACTGAAGCTTTCTTT | CASSLWAGHTSGNTEAFF
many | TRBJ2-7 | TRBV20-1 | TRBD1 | TGCAGTGCTAGTTTTACCGGGACAGGGGCCTACGAGCAGTACTTC | CSASFTGTGAYEQYF
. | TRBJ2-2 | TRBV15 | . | TGTGCCACCAGCAACCCCTGGGGACTCTTTAACACCGGGGAGCTGTTTTTT | CATSNPWGLFNTGELFF
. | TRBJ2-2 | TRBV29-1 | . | TGCAGCGTTGAAGGGTCGGGCACCTCCACCCGGGAGCTGTTTTTT | CSVEGSGTSTRELFF
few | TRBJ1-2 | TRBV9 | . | TGTGCCAGCAGCCTTACGGAAGGAGGGAATGGCTACACCTTC | CASSLTEGGNGYTF
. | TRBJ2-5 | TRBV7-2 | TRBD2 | TGTGCCAGCAGCTTACCCGGACTAGAAGAGACCCAGTACTTC | CASSLPGLEETQYF
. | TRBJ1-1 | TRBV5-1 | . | TGCGCCAGCAGCTTTTCAGGCCAACTGCCGACTGAAGCTTTCTTT | CASSFSGQLPTEAFF
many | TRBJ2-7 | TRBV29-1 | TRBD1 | TGCAGCGTTGATAGCACAGGGGGACCCTACGAGCAGTACTTC | CSVDSTGGPYEQYF
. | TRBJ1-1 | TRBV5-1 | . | TGCGCCAGCAGCATCGGTGGGATCGAAGCTTTCTTT | CASSIGGIEAFF
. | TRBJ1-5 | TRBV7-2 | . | TGTGCCAGCAGCTTAGCGCAAAGGGGCGGTCAGCCCCAGCATTTT | CASSLAQRGGQPQHF
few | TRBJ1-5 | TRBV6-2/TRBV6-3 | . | TGTGCCAGCAATTGGGCCTCCAATAGGCATCAGCCCCAGCATTTT | CASNWASNRHQPQHF
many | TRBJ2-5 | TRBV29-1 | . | TGCAGCGTTTCCATAGCGAGGGAGACCCAGTACTTC | CSVSIARETQYF
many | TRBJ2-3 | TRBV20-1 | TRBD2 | TGCAGTGCCGGACCCCCCGCGGGGGGGATCACAGATACGCAGTATTTT | CSAGPPAGGITDTQYF
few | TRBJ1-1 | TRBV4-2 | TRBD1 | TGTGCCAGCAGCGGACAGGGGGCCCCCAACACTGAAGCTTTCTTT | CASSGQGAPNTEAFF
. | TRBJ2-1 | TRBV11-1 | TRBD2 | TGTGCCAGCAGCTTATCGTTCGTGGAGCGGGGGGGCCGGAATGAGCAGTTCTTC | CASSLSFVERGGRNEQFF
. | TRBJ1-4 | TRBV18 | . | TGTGCCAGCTCATCGCAGGGCCTCGAAAAACTGTTTTTT | CASSSQGLEKLFF
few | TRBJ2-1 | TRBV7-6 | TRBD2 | TGTGCCAGCAGCTTAGACCCCTTCCGCGGGGGGGCCATCGATGAGCAGTTCTTC | CASSLDPFRGGAIDEQFF
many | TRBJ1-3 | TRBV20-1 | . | TGCAGTGGGTCCCTCCGAGACACCATATATTTT | CSGSLRDTIYF
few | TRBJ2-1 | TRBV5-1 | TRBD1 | TGCGCCAGCAGCCTTGTTGGGACAGGGGCGAACAATGAGCAGTTCTTC | CASSLVGTGANNEQFF
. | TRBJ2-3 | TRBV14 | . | TGTGCCAGCAGCTCCGGCGACATGCCACCAGATACGCAGTATTTT | CASSSGDMPPDTQYF
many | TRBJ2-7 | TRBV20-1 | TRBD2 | TGCAGTGCAAGGCGGGGGGTTTCCTACGAGCAGTACTTC | CSARRGVSYEQYF
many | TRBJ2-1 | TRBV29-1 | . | TGCAGCGTTGTAGCCACTAGCTCCTACAATGAGCAGTTCTTC | CSVVATSSYNEQFF
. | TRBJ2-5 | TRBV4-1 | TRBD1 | TGCGCCAGCAGCCAAGGCCTAGGACAGGGAGGCGAGACCCAGTACTTC | CASSQGLGQGGETQYF
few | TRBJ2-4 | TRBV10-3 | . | TGTGCCATCAGCATTGACAGAACCAAAAACATTCAGTACTTC | CAISIDRTKNIQYF
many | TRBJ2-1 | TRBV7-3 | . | TGTGCCAGCAGCTTGATAGGGAACGAGCAGTTCTTC | CASSLIGNEQFF
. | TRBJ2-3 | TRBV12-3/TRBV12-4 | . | TGTGCCAGCAGTCCCGCTAGAGATACGCAGTATTTT | CASSPARDTQYF
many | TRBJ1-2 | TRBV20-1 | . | TGCAGTGCTAGAGATTATTCAAGACAGGTGAGGTATGGTGACTATGGCTACACCTTC | CSARDYSRQVRYGDYGYTF
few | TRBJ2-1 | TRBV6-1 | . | TGTGCCAGCAGTCGCAAGCGGAGATCCTACAATGAGCAGTTCTTC | CASSRKRRSYNEQFF
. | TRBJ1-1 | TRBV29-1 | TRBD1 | TGCAGCGTTGAGTGGACAGGGGGCACTGAAGCTTTCTTT | CSVEWTGGTEAFF
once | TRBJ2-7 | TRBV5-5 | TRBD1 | TGTGCCAGCAGCCTACCCGGAAGGGACAGCTCCTACGAGCAGTACTTC | CASSLPGRDSSYEQYF
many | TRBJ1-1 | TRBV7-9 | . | TGTGCCAGCGGCCCCATAAATGACCCGAACACTGAAGCTTTCTTT | CASGPINDPNTEAFF
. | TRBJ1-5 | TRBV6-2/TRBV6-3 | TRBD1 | TGTGCTAGTCTCGGGGGACAGTACAATCAGCCCCAGCATTTT | CASLGGQYNQPQHF
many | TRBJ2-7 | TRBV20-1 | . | TGCAGTGCTAGAACGGGCAGCTCCTACGAGCAGTACTTC | CSARTGSSYEQYF